This TCR beta chain originates from a study of cytomegalovirus exposure and HLA in healthy donors. Study results and limitations: The study designated 160 or so TCR beta chains cytomegalovirus-associated.

The V end lost 4 bases, the J end lost 3 bases, and 10 bases lay between the germline ends. CDR3 length: 14 amino acids. The germline V gene encodes CDR1 SGHDN and CDR2 FVKESK. Clones were sequenced by immunoSEQ multiplex PCR, and TCRdb holds only the in-frame ones, with some missing. This table has tens of thousands of clones, more than 85% appearing once. As regards this clone: Its antigen remains unidentified.

The sample consisted of PBMCs. The rearrangement joins TRBV14 to TRBJ2-1; maybe TRBD2 (5 bases). The receptor was isolated from a man aged 18 to 30 in good health and CMV-seronegative. CDR3 sequence reads: CASSRVRDYNEQFF. The CDR3 DNA sequence: TGTGCCAGCAGCCGAGTCCGGGACTACAATGAGCAGTTCTTC.